This TCR beta chain was sequenced during a study of shared clonotypes between healthy human individuals. General study results and limits: Owing to a small donor count, the genetic and exposure-history diversity represented was limited.

Note on this clone: Its antigen is currently unknown.

The data were produced by immunoSEQ multiplex PCR, yet TCRdb's version contains in-frame clones alone and is incomplete. This table holds over a million clones, roughly 74% found once. The CDR3 extends over 14 amino acids. CDR1 is MNHNS, CDR2 SASEGT, per germline. V shed 1 base, J shed 12 bases, and the junction held 7 bases outside the gene matches. The chain carries TRBV6-1 and TRBJ1-4; 8 positions agree with TRBD1. The receptor was derived from a man between 18 and 29 years old in good health. Some clones in this sample may be carry-over from other donors' samples. The source material was memory CD4+ T cells from PBMCs. Subset indicated: CD45RA-negative fraction. CDR3 nucleotide sequence: TGTGCCAGCAGTGAAGGACAGGGGCGAGGGGAACTGTTTTTT. Translated, it gives CASSEGQGRGELFF.